This T cell receptor beta chain was obtained from a study of shared clonotypes between healthy human individuals. General study results and limits: Generally, naive subsets came out with larger estimated richness than memory subsets.

The table came from immunoSEQ multiplex PCR; TCRdb's copy has only in-frame clones and leaves some out. The sample has approximately 940,000 clones, approximately 76% seen once. Donation came from healthy HIV-negative adults that had no recent acute infections or vaccinations. Among the donors, all were Caucasian adults who lived in Nashville, Tennessee. Remarks on this clone: Antigen: not known.

This CDR3 comprises 12 residues. Germline V gene lookup returns CDR1 SNHLY and CDR2 FYNNEI. Trimming shortened V by 7 bases and J by 12 bases, and 18 bases separated the two germline ends. This clonotype was obtained from a man younger than 30 in good health. The material sequenced was memory CD4+ T cells sorted from blood. Subset in this sample: CD45RA-negative fraction. V and J are TRBV2 and TRBJ2-5, with D perhaps matching TRBD1 or TRBD2 (5 bases each). Written as DNA, the CDR3 is TGTGCCAGCATTCGGTTCCGGGGCGAGAAGTACTTC. It yields the protein CASIRFRGEKYF.